This TCR beta chain appears in the sequencing data of a study of T cell responses to AZD1222 COVID-19 vaccine. TCRdb's copy holds only in-frame clones and misses some; the assay was immunoSEQ multiplex PCR. This sample has about 68,000 clones, with 80% found just once. Study-level points and caveats: Compared with day 0, the breadth and depth of the Spike-specific TCR repertoire rose significantly after two doses of AZD1222. The span of vaccine-associated CD4 TCRs extended across spike, with dominance at 160-218 and 743-854. Just a handful of AZD1222 recipients were seropositive at baseline.

A note on this clone: No antigen is known for it.

V was pared by 4 bases and J by 0 bases, with 4 bases between. The length of the CDR3 is 13 residues. The V gene's germline CDR1 is SGHTA and CDR2 FQGNSA. This chain connects TRBV7-2 to TRBJ1-3; no firm D call. The TCR originated in an adult in good health. Here the sequenced sample was peripheral blood, taken on day 0 of AZD1222 vaccination. The CDR3 sequence: CASSSSSGNTIYF. In DNA, the CDR3 is TGTGCCAGCAGCTCCAGCTCTGGAAACACCATATATTTT. Together with reference TRBV7-2 and TRBJ1-3, the CDR3 gives the full variable domain: GAGVSQSPSNKVTEKGKDVELRCDPISGHTALYWYRQSLGQGLEFLIYFQGNSAPDKSGLPSDRFSAERTGGSVSTLTIQRTQQEDSAVYLCASSSSSGNTIYFGEGSWLTVV.